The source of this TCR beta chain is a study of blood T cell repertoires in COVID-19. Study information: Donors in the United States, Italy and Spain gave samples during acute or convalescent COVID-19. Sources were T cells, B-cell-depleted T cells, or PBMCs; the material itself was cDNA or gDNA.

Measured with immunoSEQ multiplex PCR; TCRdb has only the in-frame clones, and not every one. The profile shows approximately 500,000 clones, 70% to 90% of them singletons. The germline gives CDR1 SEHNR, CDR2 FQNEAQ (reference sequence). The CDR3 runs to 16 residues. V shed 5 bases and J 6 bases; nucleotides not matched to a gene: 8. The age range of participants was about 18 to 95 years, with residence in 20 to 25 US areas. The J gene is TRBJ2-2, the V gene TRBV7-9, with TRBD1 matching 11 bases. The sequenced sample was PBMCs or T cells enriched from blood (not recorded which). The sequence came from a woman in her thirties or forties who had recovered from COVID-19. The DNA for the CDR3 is TGTGCCAGCAGCCCTGGGACAGGGGGTAACGCCGGGGAGCTGTTTTTT. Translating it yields CASSPGTGGNAGELFF.